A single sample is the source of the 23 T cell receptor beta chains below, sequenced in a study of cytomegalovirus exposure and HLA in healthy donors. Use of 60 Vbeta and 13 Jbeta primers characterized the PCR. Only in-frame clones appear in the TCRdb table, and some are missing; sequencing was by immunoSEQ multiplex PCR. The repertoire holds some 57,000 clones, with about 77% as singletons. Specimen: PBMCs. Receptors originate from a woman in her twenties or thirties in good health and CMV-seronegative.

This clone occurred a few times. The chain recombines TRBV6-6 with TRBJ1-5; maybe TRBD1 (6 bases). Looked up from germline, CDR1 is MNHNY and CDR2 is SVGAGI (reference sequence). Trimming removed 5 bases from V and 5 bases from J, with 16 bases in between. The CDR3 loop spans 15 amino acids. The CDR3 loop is CASSKNRERDQPQHF. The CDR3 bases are TGTGCCAGCAGTAAAAACAGGGAGAGGGATCAGCCCCAGCATTTT.

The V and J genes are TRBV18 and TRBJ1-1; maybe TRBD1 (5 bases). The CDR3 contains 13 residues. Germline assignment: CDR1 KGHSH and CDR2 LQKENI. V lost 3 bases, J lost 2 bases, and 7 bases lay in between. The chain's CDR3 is CASSPDKNTEAFF. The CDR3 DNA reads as TGTGCCAGCTCACCGGACAAAAACACTGAAGCTTTCTTT. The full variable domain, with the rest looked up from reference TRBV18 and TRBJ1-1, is NAGVMQNPRHLVRRRGQEARLRCSPMKGHSHVYWYRQLPEEGLKFMVYLQKENIIDESGMPKERFSAEFPKEGPSILRIQQVVRGDSAAYFCASSPDKNTEAFFGQGTRLTVV.

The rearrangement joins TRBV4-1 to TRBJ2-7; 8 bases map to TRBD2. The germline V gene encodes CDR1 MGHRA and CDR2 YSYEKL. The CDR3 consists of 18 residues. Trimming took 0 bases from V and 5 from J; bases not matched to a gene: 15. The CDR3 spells CASSQDLKGGRIRDEQYF. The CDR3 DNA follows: TGCGCCAGCAGCCAAGACCTGAAGGGCGGGAGGATCAGGGACGAGCAGTACTTC.

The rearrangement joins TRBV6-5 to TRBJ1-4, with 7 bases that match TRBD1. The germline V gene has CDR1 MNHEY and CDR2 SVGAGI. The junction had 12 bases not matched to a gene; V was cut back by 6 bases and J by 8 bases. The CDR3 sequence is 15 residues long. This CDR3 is CASSLTGTLGEKLFF. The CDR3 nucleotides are TGTGCCAGCAGCTTGACAGGGACCTTAGGGGAAAAACTGTTTTTT.

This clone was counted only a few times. CDR3: CASSFPGREQYF. In nucleotides, the CDR3 is TGTGCCAGCAGTTTCCCAGGGCGCGAGCAGTACTTC. The V and J genes are TRBV27 and TRBJ2-7, with D tentatively TRBD1 (5 bases). Germline V gene sequence: CDR1 MNHEY, CDR2 SMNVEV (reference sequence). V lost 3 bases, J lost 6 bases, and 9 bases lay in between. This CDR3 region has 12 residues.

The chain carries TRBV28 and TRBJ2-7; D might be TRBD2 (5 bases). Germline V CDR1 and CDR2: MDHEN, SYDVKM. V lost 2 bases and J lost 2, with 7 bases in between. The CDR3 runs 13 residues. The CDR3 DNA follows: TGTGCCAGCAGTTTAGAGGGCGCCTACGAGCAGTACGTC. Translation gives CASSLEGAYEQYV.

The CDR3: CASSVGSTAGYNEQFF. The DNA for the CDR3 is TGCGCCAGCAGCGTTGGGTCTACCGCAGGATACAATGAGCAGTTCTTC. The chain recombines TRBV5-1 with TRBJ2-1, with no clear D. CDR1 and CDR2 from the germline V gene are SGHRS and YFSETQ. Trimming stripped 4 bases from V and 4 bases from J, with 18 bases between. This CDR3 region has 16 residues.

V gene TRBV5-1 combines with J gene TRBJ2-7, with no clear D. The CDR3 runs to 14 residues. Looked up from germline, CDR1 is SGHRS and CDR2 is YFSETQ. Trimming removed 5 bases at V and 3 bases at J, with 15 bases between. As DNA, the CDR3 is TGCGCCAGCAGTAAAGACTCCTTTAACTACGAGCAGTACTTC. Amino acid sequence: CASSKDSFNYEQYF.

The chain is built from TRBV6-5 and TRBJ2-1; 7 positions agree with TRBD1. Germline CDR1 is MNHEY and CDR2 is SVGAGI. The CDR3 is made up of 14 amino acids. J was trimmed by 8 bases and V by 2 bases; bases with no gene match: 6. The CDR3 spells CASSYDRDIDEQFF. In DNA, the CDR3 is TGTGCCAGCAGTTACGACAGGGATATCGATGAGCAGTTCTTC.

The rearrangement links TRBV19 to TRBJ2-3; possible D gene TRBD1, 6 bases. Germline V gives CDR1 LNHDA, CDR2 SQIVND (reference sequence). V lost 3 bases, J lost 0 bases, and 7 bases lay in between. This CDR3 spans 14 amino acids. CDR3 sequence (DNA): TGTGCCAGTAGTATTGGGGGCAGCACAGATACGCAGTATTTT. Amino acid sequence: CASSIGGSTDTQYF. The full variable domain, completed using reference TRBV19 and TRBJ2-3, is DGGITQSPKYLFRKEGQNVTLSCEQNLNHDAMYWYRQDPGQGLRLIYYSQIVNDFQKGDIAEGYSVSREKKESFPLTVTSAQKNPTAFYLCASSIGGSTDTQYFGPGTRLTVL.

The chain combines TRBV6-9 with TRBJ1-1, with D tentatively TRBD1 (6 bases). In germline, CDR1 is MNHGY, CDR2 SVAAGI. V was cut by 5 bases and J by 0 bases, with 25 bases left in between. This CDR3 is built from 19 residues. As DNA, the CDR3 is TGTGCCAGCAGTCCTCGCCTTTACAGGGTGAAGACTATGAACACTGAAGCTTTCTTT. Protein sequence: CASSPRLYRVKTMNTEAFF.

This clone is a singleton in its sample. CDR3 protein: CASSSGPSSYEQYF. CDR3 nucleotide sequence: TGTGCCAGCAGCTCAGGGCCCTCCTCCTACGAGCAGTACTTC. V and J are TRBV6-5 and TRBJ2-7; weak D call: TRBD1 (5 bases). CDR3 length: 14 residues. V lost 6 bases to trimming and J lost 0 bases, with 12 bases between them. Germline CDR1 MNHEY, CDR2 SVGAGI.

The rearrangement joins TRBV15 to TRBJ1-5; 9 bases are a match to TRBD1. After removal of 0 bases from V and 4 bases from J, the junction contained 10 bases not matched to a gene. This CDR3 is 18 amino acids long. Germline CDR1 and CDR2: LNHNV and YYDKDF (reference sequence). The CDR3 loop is CATSRDRRRGQGNQPQHF. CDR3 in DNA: TGTGCCACCAGCAGAGATCGAAGAAGGGGACAGGGTAATCAGCCCCAGCATTTT.

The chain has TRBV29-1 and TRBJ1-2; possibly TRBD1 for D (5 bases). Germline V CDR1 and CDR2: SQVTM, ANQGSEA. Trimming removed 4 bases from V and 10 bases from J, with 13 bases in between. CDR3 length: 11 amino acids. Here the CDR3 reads CSVVLVGDYTF. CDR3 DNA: TGCAGCGTTGTTCTCGTAGGGGACTACACCTTC.

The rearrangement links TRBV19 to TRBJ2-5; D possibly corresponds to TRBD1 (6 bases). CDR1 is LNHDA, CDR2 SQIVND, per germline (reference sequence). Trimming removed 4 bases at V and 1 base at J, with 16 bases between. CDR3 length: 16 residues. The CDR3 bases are TGTGCCAGTAGTAGGAGCCCTGGACAGATCCAAGAGACCCAGTACTTC. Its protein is CASSRSPGQIQETQYF.

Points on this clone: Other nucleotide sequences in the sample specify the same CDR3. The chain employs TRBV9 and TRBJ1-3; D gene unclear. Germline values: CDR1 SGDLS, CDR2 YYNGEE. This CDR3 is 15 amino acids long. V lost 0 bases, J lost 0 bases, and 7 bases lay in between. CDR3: CASSVGGGSGNTIYF. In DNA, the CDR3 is TGTGCCAGCAGCGTAGGCGGAGGCTCTGGAAACACCATATATTTT.

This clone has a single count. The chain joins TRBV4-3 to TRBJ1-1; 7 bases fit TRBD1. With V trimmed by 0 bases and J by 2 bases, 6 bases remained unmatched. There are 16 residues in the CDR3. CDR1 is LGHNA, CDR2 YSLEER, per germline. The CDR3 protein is CASSQDQGTVNTEAFF. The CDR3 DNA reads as TGCGCCAGCAGCCAAGATCAAGGGACAGTAAACACTGAAGCTTTCTTT.

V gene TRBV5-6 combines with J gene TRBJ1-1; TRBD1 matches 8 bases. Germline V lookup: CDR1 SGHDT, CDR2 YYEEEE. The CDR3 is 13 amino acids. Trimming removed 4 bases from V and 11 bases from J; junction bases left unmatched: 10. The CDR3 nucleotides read TGTGCCAGCAGCAAAGACAGGGGATGCGGGGCTTTCTTT. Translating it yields CASSKDRGCGAFF.

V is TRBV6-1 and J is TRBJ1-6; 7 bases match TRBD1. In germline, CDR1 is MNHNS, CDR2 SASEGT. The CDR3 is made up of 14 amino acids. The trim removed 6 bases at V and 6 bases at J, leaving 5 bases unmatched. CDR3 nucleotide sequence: TGTGCCAGCAGACCGGGACAGTTTAATTCACCCCTCCACTTT. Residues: CASRPGQFNSPLHF.

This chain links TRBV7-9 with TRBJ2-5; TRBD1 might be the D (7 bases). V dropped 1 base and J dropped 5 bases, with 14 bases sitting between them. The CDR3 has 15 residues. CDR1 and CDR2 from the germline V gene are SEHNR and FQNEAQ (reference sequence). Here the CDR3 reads CASSLDLGGGETQYF. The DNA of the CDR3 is TGTGCCAGCAGCTTAGATTTAGGAGGGGGCGAGACCCAGTACTTC.

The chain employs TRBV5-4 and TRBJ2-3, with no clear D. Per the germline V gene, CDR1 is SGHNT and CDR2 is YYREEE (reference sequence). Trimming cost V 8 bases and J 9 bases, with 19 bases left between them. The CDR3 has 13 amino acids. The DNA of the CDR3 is TGTGCCAGTAGTTTGTCGAACATGGGCACGCAGTATTTT. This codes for CASSLSNMGTQYF.

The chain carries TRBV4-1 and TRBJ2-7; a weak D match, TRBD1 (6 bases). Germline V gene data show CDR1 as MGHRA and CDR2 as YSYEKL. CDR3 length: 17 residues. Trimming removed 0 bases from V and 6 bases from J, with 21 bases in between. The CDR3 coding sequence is TGCGCCAGCAGCCAAGATATTCACGGCCAGGGGATTTCCGAGCAGTACGTC. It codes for CASSQDIHGQGISEQYV.

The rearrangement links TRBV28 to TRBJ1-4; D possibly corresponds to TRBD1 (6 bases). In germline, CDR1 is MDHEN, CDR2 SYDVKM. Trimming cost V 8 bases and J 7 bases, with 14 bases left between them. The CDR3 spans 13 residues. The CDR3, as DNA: TGTGCCAGCTCGGGGGGGGCCCCTGAAAAACTGTTTTTT. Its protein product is CASSGGAPEKLFF.